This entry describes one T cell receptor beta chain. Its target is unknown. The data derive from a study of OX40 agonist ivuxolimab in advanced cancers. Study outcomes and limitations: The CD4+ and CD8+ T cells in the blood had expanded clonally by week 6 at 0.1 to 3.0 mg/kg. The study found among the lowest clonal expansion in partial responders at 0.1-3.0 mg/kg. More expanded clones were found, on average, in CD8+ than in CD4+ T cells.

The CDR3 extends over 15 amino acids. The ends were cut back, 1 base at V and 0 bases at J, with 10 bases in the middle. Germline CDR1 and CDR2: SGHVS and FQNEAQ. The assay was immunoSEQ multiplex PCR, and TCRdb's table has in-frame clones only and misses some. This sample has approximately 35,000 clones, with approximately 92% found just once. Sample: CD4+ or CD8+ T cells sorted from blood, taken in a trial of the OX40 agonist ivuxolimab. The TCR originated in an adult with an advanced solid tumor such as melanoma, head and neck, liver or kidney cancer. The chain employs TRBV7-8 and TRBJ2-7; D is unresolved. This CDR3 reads CASSLDPGISYEQYF. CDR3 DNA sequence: TGTGCCAGCAGCTTAGATCCGGGCATCTCCTACGAGCAGTACTTC.